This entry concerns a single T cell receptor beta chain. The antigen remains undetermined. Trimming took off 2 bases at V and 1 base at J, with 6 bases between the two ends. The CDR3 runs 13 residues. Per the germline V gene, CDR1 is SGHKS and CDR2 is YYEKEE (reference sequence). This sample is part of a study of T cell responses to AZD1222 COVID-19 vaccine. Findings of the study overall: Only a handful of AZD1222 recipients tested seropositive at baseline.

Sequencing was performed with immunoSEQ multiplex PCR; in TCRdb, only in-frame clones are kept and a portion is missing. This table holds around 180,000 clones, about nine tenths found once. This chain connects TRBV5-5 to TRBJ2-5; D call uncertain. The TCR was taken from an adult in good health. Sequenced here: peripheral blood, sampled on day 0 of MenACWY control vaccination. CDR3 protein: CASSFNGQETQYF. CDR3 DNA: TGTGCCAGCAGCTTTAACGGCCAAGAGACCCAGTACTTC. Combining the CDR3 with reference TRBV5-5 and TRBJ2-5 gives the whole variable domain DAGVTQSPTHLIKTRGQQVTLRCSPISGHKSVSWYQQVLGQGPQFIFQYYEKEERGRGNFPDRFSARQFPNYSSELNVNALLLGDSALYLCASSFNGQETQYFGPGTRLLVL.